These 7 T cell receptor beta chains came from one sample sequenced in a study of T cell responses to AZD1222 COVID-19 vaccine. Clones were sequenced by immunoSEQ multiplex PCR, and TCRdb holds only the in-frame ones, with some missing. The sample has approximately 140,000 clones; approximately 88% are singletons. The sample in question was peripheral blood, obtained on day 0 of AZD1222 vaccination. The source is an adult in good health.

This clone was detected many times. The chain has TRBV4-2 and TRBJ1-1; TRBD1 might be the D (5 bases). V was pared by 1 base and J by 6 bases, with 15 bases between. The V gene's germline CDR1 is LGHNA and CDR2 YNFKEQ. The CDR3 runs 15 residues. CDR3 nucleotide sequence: TGTGCCAGCAGCCAAGTGGAAGGGGAGACGGCTGAAGCTTTCTTT. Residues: CASSQVEGETAEAFF.

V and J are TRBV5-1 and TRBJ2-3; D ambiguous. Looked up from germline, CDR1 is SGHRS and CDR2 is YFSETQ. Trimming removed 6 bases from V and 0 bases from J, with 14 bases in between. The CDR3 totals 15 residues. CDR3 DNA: TGCGCCAGCACCAAAACCCCGAGAAGCACAGATACGCAGTATTTT. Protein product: CASTKTPRSTDTQYF.

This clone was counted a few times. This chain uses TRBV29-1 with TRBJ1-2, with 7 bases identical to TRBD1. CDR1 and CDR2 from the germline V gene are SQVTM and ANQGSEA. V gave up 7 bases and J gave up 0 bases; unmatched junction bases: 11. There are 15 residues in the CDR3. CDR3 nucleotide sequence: TGCAGCGCCTATACCGGGACAGCTACTAACTATGGCTACACCTTC. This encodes CSAYTGTATNYGYTF.

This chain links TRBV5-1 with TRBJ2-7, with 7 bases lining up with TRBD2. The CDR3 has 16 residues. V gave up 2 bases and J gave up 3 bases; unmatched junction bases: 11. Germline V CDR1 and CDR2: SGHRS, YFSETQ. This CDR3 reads CASSFLPTAGSYEQYF. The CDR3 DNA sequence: TGCGCCAGCAGCTTTCTTCCCACAGCGGGAAGCTACGAGCAGTACTTC.

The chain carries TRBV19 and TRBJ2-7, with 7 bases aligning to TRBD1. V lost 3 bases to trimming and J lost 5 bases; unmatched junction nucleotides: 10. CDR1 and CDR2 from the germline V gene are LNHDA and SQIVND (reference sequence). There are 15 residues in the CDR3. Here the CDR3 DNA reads TGTGCCAGTAGTATTCCTACAGGGGTGGTCAACGAGCAGTACTTC. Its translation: CASSIPTGVVNEQYF.

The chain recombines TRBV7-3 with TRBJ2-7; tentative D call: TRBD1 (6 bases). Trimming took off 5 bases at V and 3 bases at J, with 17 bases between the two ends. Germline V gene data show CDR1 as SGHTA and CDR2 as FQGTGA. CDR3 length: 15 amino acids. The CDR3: CASSPGQPNLYEQYF. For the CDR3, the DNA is TGTGCCAGCAGCCCTGGACAGCCTAACCTCTACGAGCAGTACTTC.

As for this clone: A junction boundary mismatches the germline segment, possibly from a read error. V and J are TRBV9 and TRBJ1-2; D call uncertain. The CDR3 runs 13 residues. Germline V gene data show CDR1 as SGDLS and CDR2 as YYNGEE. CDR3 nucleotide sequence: TGTGTCAGCAGCCCCCCAGGTAACTATGGCTACACCTTC. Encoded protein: CVSSPPGNYGYTF.